A selection of T cell receptor beta chains follows, all from one sample in a study of brain T cells in children with intractable seizures. Method: immunoSEQ multiplex PCR; TCRdb's copy keeps in-frame clones and lacks some. The sample consists of about 340,000 clones, 85% to 95% of them appearing once. Sequenced material: peripheral blood, taken approximately 5 months after surgery. The receptor source for this set is a boy in the first two years of life with tuberous sclerosis and intractable seizures. CDR3s include the opening cysteine and the closing phenylalanine or tryptophan.

14	TRBJ2-7	TRBV7-9	CASSDRDSVYEQYF
13	TRBJ2-2	TRBV7-2	CASSGYRGGELFF
11	TRBJ1-5	TRBV20-1	CSVDSNQPQHF
16	TRBJ2-2	TRBV7-9	CASSFGRLADTGELFF
13	TRBJ1-1	TRBV12-3/TRBV12-4	CASTPWPRDRAFF
14	TRBJ2-1	TRBV7-9	CASSSPLTSNEQFF
19	TRBJ1-2	TRBV30	CAWSPVRAGVVQNPYGYTF
11	TRBJ2-7	TRBV6-5	CASRISYEQYF
14	TRBJ2-3	TRBV7-9	CASSLKAHTDTQYF
11	TRBJ1-1	TRBV4-1	CASSQGFEAFF
12	TRBJ2-5	TRBV15	CATGGNLETQYF
15	TRBJ2-1	TRBV7-2	CASSPGVSSYNEQFF
20	TRBJ2-1	TRBV21-1	CASSKGRTSGRPSSYNEQFF
14	TRBJ2-1	TRBV5-1	CASSFGGVYNEQFF
14	TRBJ2-5	TRBV7-2	CASSLVGERETQYF
12	TRBJ2-7	TRBV7-9	CASSLMGDEQYF
11	TRBJ1-6	TRBV19	CASSRPGPLHF
15	TRBJ1-5	TRBV6-5	CASSTTDYSNQPQHF
17	TRBJ2-1	TRBV4-1	CASSQEAGGHLGGEQFF
18	TRBJ2-1	TRBV7-6	CASSLRASGGQKRNEQFF
13	TRBJ1-5	TRBV19	CASTGGRHQPQHF
16	TRBJ2-5	TRBV5-1	CASSEIGRGTGETQYF
15	TRBJ2-1	TRBV19	CASSGIMSSYNEQFF
15	TRBJ1-6	TRBV25-1	CASSETQGYNSPLHF
13	TRBJ2-4	TRBV19	CASSMHRGGIQYF
11	TRBJ2-1	TRBV20-1	CSATTPPDDFF
12	TRBJ2-7	TRBV10-2	CASSAGRYEQYF
13	TRBJ1-1	TRBV29-1	CSAQRGGGTEAFF
11	TRBJ1-1	TRBV19	CASFGGTEAFF
15	TRBJ2-7	TRBV5-4	CASSFSSLGANEQYF
14	TRBJ2-7	TRBV6-5	CASSYDRGPREQYF
14	TRBJ2-7	TRBV3-1/TRBV3-2	CASSRGVTPYEQYF
11	TRBJ2-1	TRBV30	CAWIGWKEQFF
15	TRBJ1-1	TRBV5-5	CASSTKRQGATEAFF
11	TRBJ2-1	TRBV5-6	CASRQSNEQFF
15	TRBJ1-6	TRBV6-5	CASRPGRSYNSPLHF
11	TRBJ1-1	TRBV5-6	CASSSNTEAFF
15	TRBJ2-2	TRBV11-3	CASSVDRGVGGELFF
15	TRBJ1-6	TRBV6-1	CASSEWGRGPSPLHF
16	TRBJ2-1	TRBV5-5	CASSPVPAGYDNEQFF
17	TRBJ2-1	TRBV25-1	CASSEWENVLSYNEQFF
16	TRBJ1-2	TRBV19	CASSIGWEANNYGYTF
17	TRBJ1-3	TRBV7-8	CASSLATSWQAGNTIYF
15	TRBJ2-7	TRBV2	CASSVGLAPNYEQYF
15	TRBJ2-1	TRBV3-1/TRBV3-2	CASGAGVGAFGEQFF
15	TRBJ2-2	TRBV19	CASSPLDRVAGELFF
11	TRBJ2-7	TRBV9	CASGVSDEQYF
13	TRBJ2-1	TRBV9	CASSVAGYNEQFF
12	TRBJ2-7	TRBV19	CASSMGGYEQYF
14	TRBJ1-6	TRBV10-1	CASSEYLRGSPLHF